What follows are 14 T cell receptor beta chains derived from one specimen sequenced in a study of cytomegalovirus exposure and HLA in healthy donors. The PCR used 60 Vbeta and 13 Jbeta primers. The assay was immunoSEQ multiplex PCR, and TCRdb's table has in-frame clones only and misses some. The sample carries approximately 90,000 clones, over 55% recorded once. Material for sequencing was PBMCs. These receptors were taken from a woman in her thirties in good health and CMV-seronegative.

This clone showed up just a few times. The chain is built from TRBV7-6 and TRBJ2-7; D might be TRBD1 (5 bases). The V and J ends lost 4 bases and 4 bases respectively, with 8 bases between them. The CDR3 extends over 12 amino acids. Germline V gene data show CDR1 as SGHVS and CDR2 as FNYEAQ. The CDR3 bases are TGTGCCAGCAGCTCTCGACAGTACGAGCAGTACTTC. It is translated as CASSSRQYEQYF.

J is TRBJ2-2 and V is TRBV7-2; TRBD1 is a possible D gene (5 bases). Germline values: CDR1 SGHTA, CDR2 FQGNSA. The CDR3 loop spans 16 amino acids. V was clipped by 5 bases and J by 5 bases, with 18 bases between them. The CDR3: CASSTQRGARTGELFF. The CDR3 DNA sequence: TGTGCCAGCAGCACCCAACGTGGGGCGAGGACCGGGGAGCTGTTTTTT.

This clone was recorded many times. In nucleotides, the CDR3 is TGCGCCAGCAACGGCAGGGGGTCGAACACCGGGGAGCTGTTTTTT. Residues: CASNGRGSNTGELFF. The rearrangement links TRBV5-1 to TRBJ2-2; 7 nucleotides line up with TRBD1. J lost 0 bases, V lost 6 bases, and 5 bases had no gene match. The CDR3 contains 15 residues. CDR1 SGHRS and CDR2 YFSETQ come from the germline V gene.

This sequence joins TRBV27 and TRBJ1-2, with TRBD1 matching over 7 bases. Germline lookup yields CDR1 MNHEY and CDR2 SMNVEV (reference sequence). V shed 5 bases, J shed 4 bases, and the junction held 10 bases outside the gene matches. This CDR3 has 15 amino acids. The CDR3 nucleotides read TGTGCCAGCAGTCCCCAGGGGGTAGGGGGCTATGGCTACACCTTC. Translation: CASSPQGVGGYGYTF.

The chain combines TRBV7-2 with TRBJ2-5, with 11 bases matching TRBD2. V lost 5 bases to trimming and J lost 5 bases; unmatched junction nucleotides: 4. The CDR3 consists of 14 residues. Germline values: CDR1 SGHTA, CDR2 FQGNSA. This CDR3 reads CASSLSGRAETQYF. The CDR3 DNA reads TGTGCCAGCAGCCTTAGCGGGAGGGCCGAGACCCAGTACTTC.

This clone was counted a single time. The CDR3 nucleotides are TGTGCCAGCAGCTTGGTCCTGAGAGCAGATACGCAGTATTTT. Translated: CASSLVLRADTQYF. The chain has TRBV7-2 and TRBJ2-3, with unresolved D. Trimming took off 3 bases at V and 4 bases at J, with 11 bases between the two ends. The CDR3 runs to 14 residues. The germline CDR1 and CDR2 sequences are SGHTA and FQGNSA.

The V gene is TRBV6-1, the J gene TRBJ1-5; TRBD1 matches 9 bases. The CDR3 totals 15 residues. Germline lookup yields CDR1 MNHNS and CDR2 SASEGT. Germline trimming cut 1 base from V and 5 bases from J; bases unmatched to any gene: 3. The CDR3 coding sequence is TGTGCCAGCAGTGAAGGAACAGGGGGCTATCAGCCCCAGCATTTT. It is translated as CASSEGTGGYQPQHF.

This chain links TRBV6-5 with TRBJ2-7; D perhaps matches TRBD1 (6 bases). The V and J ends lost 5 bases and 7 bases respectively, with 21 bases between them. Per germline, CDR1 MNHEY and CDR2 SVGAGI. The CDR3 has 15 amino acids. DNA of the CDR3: TGTGCCAGCAGTACAATCGACAGGACCTTGGGGGAGCAGTACTTC. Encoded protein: CASSTIDRTLGEQYF.

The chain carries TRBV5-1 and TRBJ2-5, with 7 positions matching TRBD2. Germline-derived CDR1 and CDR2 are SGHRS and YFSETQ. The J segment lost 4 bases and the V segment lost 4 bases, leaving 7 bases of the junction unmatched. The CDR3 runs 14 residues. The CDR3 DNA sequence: TGCGCCAGCAGCACAACTAGCGAAGGAGAGACCCAGTACTTC. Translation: CASSTTSEGETQYF.

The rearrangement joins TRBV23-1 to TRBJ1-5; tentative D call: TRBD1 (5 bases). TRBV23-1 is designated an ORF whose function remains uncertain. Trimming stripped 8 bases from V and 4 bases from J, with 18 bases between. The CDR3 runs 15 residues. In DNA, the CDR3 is TGCGCCAGCCGCTCCCCTGGGGGGGAAAATCAGCCCCAGCATTTT. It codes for CASRSPGGENQPQHF.

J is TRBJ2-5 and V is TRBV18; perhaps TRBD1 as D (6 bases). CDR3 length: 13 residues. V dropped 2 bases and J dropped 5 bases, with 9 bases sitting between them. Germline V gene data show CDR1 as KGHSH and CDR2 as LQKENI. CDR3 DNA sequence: TGTGCCAGCTCACCAGAGGGGGTGGAGACCCAGTACTTC. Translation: CASSPEGVETQYF.

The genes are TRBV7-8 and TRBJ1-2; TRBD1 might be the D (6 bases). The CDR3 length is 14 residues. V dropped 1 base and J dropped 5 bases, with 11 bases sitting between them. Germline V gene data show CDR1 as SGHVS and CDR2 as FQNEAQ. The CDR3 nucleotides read TGTGCCAGCAGCTTAGAGGCAGGGGATTATGGCTACACCTTC. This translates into CASSLEAGDYGYTF.

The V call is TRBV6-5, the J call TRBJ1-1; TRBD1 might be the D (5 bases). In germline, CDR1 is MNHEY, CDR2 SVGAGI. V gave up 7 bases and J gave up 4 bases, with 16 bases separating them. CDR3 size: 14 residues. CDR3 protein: CASTHGGRSTEAFF. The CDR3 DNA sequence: TGTGCCAGCACCCACGGGGGGAGGAGCACTGAAGCTTTCTTT.

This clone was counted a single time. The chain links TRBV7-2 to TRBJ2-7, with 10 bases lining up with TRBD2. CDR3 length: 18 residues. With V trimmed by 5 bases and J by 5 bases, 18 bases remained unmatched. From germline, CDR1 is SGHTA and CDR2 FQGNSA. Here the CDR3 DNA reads TGTGCCAGCAGCACCATTTCAGGTGGGCTAGCGGGAGTGGACGAGCAGTACTTC. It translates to CASSTISGGLAGVDEQYF.